Listed below are T cell receptor beta chains from one sample, sequenced in a study of control samples from healthy donors and cancer patients. Sequencing used immunoSEQ multiplex PCR; TCRdb keeps in-frame clones, though not all of them. The table shows just over 80,000 clones, with roughly nine tenths occurring only once. The specimen sequenced was blood. These receptors were obtained from a man over 45 in good health. CDR3s include the opening cysteine and the closing phenylalanine or tryptophan. The D gene is left open where the match is weak. Clone size appears in some rows only: once, few, many, or a class for an expanded clone.

>-|TRBV7-2|TRBJ1-3|TRBD1
TGTGCCAGCAGCCTACAGACAGGGGCGCATGGAAACACCATATATTTT
CASSLQTGAHGNTIYF
>-|TRBV4-1|TRBJ2-7|-
TGCGCCAGCAGCCAAGACCGTGGAGAGCAGTACTTC
CASSQDRGEQYF
>-|TRBV9|TRBJ2-2|-
TGTGCCAGCAGCGTAGACCCAAACACCGGGGAGCTGTTTTTT
CASSVDPNTGELFF
>-|TRBV5-5|TRBJ2-1|-
TGTGCCAGCAGTTTGACTAGTAATTGGGTCGATGAGCAGTTCTTC
CASSLTSNWVDEQFF
>-|TRBV29-1|TRBJ2-5|-
TGCAGCGTTGGTATAGGGACCTCGGAGACCCAGTACTTC
CSVGIGTSETQYF
>-|TRBV5-5|TRBJ1-1|TRBD1
TGTGCCAGCAGCGCTGACAGGGTGAACACTGAAGCTTTCTTT
CASSADRVNTEAFF
>-|TRBV24-1|TRBJ2-7|TRBD2
TGTGCCACCAGTGGGGGACTAGCGGGTTCCTACGAGCAGTACTTC
CATSGGLAGSYEQYF
>-|TRBV5-1|TRBJ2-7|-
TGCGCCAGCAGCTTGGTTCCGGGCTCCTACGAGCAGTACTTC
CASSLVPGSYEQYF
>once|TRBV3-1/TRBV3-2|TRBJ1-2|-
TGTGCCAGCAGCCAAGGGGCGGCGAACTATGGCTACACCTTC
CASSQGAANYGYTF
>once|TRBV11-2|TRBJ2-1|TRBD2
TGTGCCAGCAGCCCCGGACTAGCGGGGGGTGATGAGCAGTTCTTC
CASSPGLAGGDEQFF
>-|TRBV25-1|TRBJ1-6|-
TGTGCCAGCAGTACCCGACGGAATAATTCACCCCTCCACTTT
CASSTRRNNSPLHF
>-|TRBV24-1|TRBJ1-5|-
TGTGCCACCAGCAACGGGTTAAACGGCAATCAGCCCCAGCATTTT
CATSNGLNGNQPQHF
>-|TRBV5-4|TRBJ2-1|TRBD2
TGTGCCAGCAGTCGGCCCCCGGGACTAGCGGGGGAGAGGGAGCAGTTCTTC
CASSRPPGLAGEREQFF
>-|TRBV15|TRBJ1-4|-
TGTGCCACCAGCAGGGGACGAGTCGAAAAACTGTTTTTT
CATSRGRVEKLFF
>-|TRBV19|TRBJ1-2|-
TGTGCCAGTAGTATATATTCCTTCCAGGGGATGGGTGGCTACACCTTC
CASSIYSFQGMGGYTF
>-|TRBV18|TRBJ2-6|-
TGTGCCAGCTCACCACGGCAGCTCTCTGGGGCCAACGTCCTGACTTTC
CASSPRQLSGANVLTF
>-|TRBV24-1|TRBJ2-6|-
TGTGCCACCAGTGATTCCCCCCAGGGAGGCCACTCTGGGGCCAACGTCCTGACTTTC
CATSDSPQGGHSGANVLTF
>-|TRBV11-2|TRBJ2-7|TRBD2
TGTGCCAGCAGCTCAGGGACTAACAACTACGAGCAGTACTTC
CASSSGTNNYEQYF
>-|TRBV7-9|TRBJ2-2|-
TGTGCCAGCAGCTTAGCTGGGGGAATGGGCACCGGGGAGCTGTTTTTT
CASSLAGGMGTGELFF
>-|TRBV27|TRBJ2-6|TRBD1
TGTGCCAGCAGTAAACGACAGGGACAGTACTCTGGGGCCAACGTCCTGACTTTC
CASSKRQGQYSGANVLTF
>-|TRBV2|TRBJ2-5|-
TGTGCCAGCAGTGATATTGAAGAGACCCAGTACTTC
CASSDIEETQYF
>few|TRBV10-2|TRBJ1-6|-
TGCGCCAGCAGTGAGTCGACGGACAGTCCCTATAATTCACCCCTCCACTTT
CASSESTDSPYNSPLHF
>-|TRBV11-3|TRBJ2-3|-
TGTGCCAGCAGCTTAGGGACGGGGACTACAGATACGCAGTATTTT
CASSLGTGTTDTQYF
>once|TRBV2|TRBJ2-6|-
TGTGCCAGCACAAGGGGCCTTGGGGCCAACGTCCTGACTTTC
CASTRGLGANVLTF
>-|TRBV7-9|TRBJ1-1|-
TGTGCCAGCAGCTACGGAGGGGCGCAGGGCACTGAAGCTTTCTTT
CASSYGGAQGTEAFF
>-|TRBV6-5|TRBJ2-3|-
TGTGCCAGCAGTTCCGGGGACTGGGGTACGCAGTATTTT
CASSSGDWGTQYF
>-|TRBV6-6|TRBJ1-6|TRBD1
TGTGCCACCGGTTATGGACAGGGGAATTCACCCCTCCACTTT
CATGYGQGNSPLHF
>few|TRBV7-8|TRBJ1-1|TRBD1
TGTGCCAGCAGCTTAACAGGGGGCAGGTCTGAAGCTTTCTTT
CASSLTGGRSEAFF
>few|TRBV30|TRBJ1-2|-
TGTGCCTGGAGTAGGGCCTCGGGGGGCTACACCTTC
CAWSRASGGYTF
>-|TRBV5-4|TRBJ1-2|-
TGTGCCAGCAGCTCCGGACAGTATGGCTACACCTTC
CASSSGQYGYTF
>-|TRBV4-1|TRBJ1-3|-
TGCGCCAGCAGCCAATGGGGTGGGGACACCATATATTTT
CASSQWGGDTIYF
>-|TRBV2|TRBJ1-3|-
TGTGCCAGCAGTGAAACGGGGGCAAGGAACACCATATATTTT
CASSETGARNTIYF
>-|TRBV2|TRBJ2-5|TRBD2
TGTGCCAGCAGGGGCTGCTCGGGGGGGGCGGGGGAGACCCAGTACTTC
CASRGCSGGAGETQYF
>-|TRBV5-4|TRBJ2-7|-
TGTGCCAGCAGCTTGGGGGTGGGAGCTAGCGAGCAGTACTTC
CASSLGVGASEQYF
>-|TRBV30|TRBJ1-1|-
TGTGCCTGGAGAGGGACACTGAACACTGAAGCTTTCTTT
CAWRGTLNTEAFF
>once|TRBV3-1/TRBV3-2|TRBJ1-1|-
TGTGCCACAGGGACGGCGAACACTGAAGCTTTCTTT
CATGTANTEAFF
>-|TRBV6-5|TRBJ1-5|TRBD1
TGTGCCAGCAGACCCCGGGACAGGGGGAATCAGCCCCAGCATTTT
CASRPRDRGNQPQHF
>medium-sized|TRBV6-4|TRBJ1-5|-
TGTGCCAGCAGTGAGGACAGCAGCAATCAGCCCCAGCATTTT
CASSEDSSNQPQHF
>-|TRBV6-1|TRBJ1-4|-
TGTGCCAGCAGTGAAAACGGGGGACTTTCTATGCTGTTTTTT
CASSENGGLSMLFF